This TCR beta chain is drawn from a study of T cells in localized non-small cell lung cancer. Clones were read by immunoSEQ multiplex PCR, and TCRdb kept only the in-frame ones, dropping some. The sample consists of about 2,600 clones, approximately 25% of them appearing once. CDR1 is GTSNPN, CDR2 SVGIG, per germline (reference sequence). Trimming took off 3 bases at V and 10 bases at J, with 12 bases between the two ends. This CDR3 contains 11 residues. The chain links TRBV30 to TRBJ1-1, with D unresolved. Material: lung tumor tissue, obtained before any cancer treatment. This receptor was identified in a female donor of 60 years or more with stage I lung adenocarcinoma. The CDR3 DNA is TGTGCCTGGAGGTCGACACTCTCAGCTTTCTTT. Residues: CAWRSTLSAFF.